Reported below is one T cell receptor (beta chain). Its antigen is currently unknown. The PCR used 60 Vbeta and 13 Jbeta primers. Using immunoSEQ multiplex PCR, the repertoire was profiled, and TCRdb retains in-frame clones only, with some absent. Of about 210,000 clones listed, 60% to 80% are singletons. The data stem from a study of cytomegalovirus exposure and HLA in healthy donors. General observations from the study: CMV serostatus was the sole immune exposure data available.

This CDR3 has 14 amino acids. With 4 bases removed from V and 3 bases from J, the gap between germline ends came to 12 bases. Germline V gene lookup returns CDR1 SNHLY and CDR2 FYNNEI. The TCR originated in a male donor in good health and CMV-seronegative. V is TRBV2 and J is TRBJ1-1; tentative D call: TRBD1 (6 bases). Material for sequencing was PBMCs. CDR3 protein: CASSVRGIDTEAFF. DNA of the CDR3: TGTGCCAGCAGTGTTAGGGGGATAGACACTGAAGCTTTCTTT.